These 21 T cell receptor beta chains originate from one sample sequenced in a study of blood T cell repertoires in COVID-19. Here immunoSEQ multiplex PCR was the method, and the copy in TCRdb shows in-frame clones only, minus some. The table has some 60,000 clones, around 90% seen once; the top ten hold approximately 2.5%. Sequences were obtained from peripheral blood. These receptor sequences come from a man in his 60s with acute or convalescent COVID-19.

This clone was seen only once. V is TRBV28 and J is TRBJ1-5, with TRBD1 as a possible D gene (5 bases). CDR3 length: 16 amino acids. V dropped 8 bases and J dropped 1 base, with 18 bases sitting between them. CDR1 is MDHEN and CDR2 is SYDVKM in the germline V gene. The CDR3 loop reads CASHGQGGGSNQPQHF. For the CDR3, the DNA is TGTGCCAGCCATGGGCAGGGTGGCGGAAGCAATCAGCCCCAGCATTTT.

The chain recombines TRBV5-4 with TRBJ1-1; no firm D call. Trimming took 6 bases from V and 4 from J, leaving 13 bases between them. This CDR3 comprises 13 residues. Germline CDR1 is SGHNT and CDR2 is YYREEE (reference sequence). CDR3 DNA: TGTGCCAGCATAGGAGGGCTCAGCACTGAAGCTTTCTTT. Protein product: CASIGGLSTEAFF.

For the CDR3, the DNA is TGTGCCAGCGGACTCACACTGAACACTGAAGCTTTCTTT. It specifies CASGLTLNTEAFF. The chain combines TRBV2 with TRBJ1-1, with D unresolved. Germline V gives CDR1 SNHLY, CDR2 FYNNEI. This CDR3 has 13 residues. Trimming took off 8 bases at V and 0 bases at J, with 10 bases between the two ends.

In DNA, the CDR3 is TGTGCCAGTAGTACGGGACAGGGGTCCACCTATGGCTACACCTTC. This translates into CASSTGQGSTYGYTF. This chain connects TRBV19 to TRBJ1-2, with 10 bases fitting TRBD1. CDR1 and CDR2 from the germline V gene are LNHDA and SQIVND (reference sequence). The CDR3 is 15 residues long. With V trimmed by 4 bases and J by 4 bases, 6 bases remained unmatched.

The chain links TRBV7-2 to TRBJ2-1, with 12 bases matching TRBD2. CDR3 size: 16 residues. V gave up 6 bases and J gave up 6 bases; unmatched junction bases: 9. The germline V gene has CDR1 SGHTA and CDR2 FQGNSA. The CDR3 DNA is TGTGCCAGCAGTTCGACTAGCGGGAGAGGTGGCAATGAGCAGTTCTTC. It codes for CASSSTSGRGGNEQFF.

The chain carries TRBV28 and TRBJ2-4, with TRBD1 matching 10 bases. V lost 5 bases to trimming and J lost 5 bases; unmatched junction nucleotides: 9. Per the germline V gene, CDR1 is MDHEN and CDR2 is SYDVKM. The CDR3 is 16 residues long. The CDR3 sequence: CASSLPTGGEENIQYF. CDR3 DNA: TGTGCCAGCAGTCTCCCGACAGGGGGCGAGGAAAACATTCAGTACTTC.

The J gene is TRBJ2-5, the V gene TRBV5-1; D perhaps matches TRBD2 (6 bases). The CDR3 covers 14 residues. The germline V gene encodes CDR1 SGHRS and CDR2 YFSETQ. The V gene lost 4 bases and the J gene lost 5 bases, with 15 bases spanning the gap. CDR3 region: CASSIQGGLETQYF. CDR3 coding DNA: TGCGCCAGCAGCATTCAGGGAGGTTTGGAGACCCAGTACTTC.

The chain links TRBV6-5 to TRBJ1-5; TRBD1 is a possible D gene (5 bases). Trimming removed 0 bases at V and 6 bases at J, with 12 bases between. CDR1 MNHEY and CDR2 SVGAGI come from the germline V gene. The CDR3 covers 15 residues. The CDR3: CASSYSSRARQPQHF. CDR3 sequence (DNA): TGTGCCAGCAGTTACTCGAGCAGGGCTCGTCAGCCCCAGCATTTT.

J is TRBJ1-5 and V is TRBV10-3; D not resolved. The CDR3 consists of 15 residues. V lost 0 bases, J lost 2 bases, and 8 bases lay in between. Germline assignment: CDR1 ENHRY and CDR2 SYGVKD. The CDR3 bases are TGTGCCATCAGTGAGTCGGGCCAGGGCAATCAGCCCCAGCATTTT. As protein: CAISESGQGNQPQHF.

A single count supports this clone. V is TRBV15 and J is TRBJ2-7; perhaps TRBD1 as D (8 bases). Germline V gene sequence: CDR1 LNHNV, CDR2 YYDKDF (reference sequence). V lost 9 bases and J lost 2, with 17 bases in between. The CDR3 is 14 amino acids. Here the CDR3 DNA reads TGTGCCACACAACAGGGGGGGCTGACCTACGAGCAGTACTTC. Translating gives CATQQGGLTYEQYF.

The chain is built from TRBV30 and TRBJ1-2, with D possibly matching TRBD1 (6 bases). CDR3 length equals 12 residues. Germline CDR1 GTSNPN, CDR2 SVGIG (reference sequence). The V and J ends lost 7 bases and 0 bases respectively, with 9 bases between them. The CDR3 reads CAYRAANYGYTF. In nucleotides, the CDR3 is TGTGCCTACAGGGCCGCTAACTATGGCTACACCTTC.

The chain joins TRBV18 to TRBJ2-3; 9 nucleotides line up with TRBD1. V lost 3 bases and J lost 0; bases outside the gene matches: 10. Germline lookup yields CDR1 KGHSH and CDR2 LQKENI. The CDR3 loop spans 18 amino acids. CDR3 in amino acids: CASSPVWTGEASTDTQYF. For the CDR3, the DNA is TGTGCCAGCTCACCGGTGTGGACAGGGGAGGCTAGCACAGATACGCAGTATTTT.

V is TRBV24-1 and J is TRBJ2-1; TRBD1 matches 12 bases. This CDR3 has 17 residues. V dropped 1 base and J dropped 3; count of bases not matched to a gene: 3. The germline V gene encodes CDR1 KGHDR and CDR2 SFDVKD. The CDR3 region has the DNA TGTGCCACCAGTGATTTTGGGACAGGGGGCAACTACAATGAGCAGTTCTTC. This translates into CATSDFGTGGNYNEQFF.

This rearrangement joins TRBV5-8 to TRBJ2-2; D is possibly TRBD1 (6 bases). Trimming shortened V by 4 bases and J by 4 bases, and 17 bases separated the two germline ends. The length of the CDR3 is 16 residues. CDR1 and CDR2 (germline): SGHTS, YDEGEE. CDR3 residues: CASSPDWGRGTGELFF. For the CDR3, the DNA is TGTGCCAGCAGCCCAGATTGGGGCAGGGGCACCGGGGAGCTGTTTTTT.

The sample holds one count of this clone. The CDR3 is CASTRWTRTNEKLFF. The CDR3 DNA reads as TGTGCCAGCACCAGGTGGACAAGAACTAATGAAAAACTGTTTTTT. This chain links TRBV28 with TRBJ1-4, with a tentative D call TRBD1 (5 bases). The ends were cut back, 7 bases at V and 1 base at J, with 13 bases in the middle. Germline CDR1 reads MDHEN; CDR2 reads SYDVKM. CDR3 length: 15 residues.

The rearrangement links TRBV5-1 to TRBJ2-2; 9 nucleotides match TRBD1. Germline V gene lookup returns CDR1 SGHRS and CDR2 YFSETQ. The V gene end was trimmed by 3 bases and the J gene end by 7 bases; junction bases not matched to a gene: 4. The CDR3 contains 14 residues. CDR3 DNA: TGCGCCAGCAGCTGGGACAGGGAAGGCGGGGAGCTGTTTTTT. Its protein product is CASSWDREGGELFF.

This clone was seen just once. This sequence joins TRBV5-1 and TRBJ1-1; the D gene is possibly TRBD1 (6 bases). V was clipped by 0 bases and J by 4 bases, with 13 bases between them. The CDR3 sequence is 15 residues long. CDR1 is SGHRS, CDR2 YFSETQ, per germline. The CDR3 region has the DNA TGCGCCAGCAGCTTGGTCGGCAGGGGTCGCACTGAAGCTTTCTTT. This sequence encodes CASSLVGRGRTEAFF.

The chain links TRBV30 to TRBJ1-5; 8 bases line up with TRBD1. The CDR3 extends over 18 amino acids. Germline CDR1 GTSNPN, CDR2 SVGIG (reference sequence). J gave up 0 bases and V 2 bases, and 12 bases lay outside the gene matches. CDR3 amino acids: CAWSLSGTGINSNQPQHF. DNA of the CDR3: TGTGCCTGGAGTCTCTCCGGGACAGGAATTAATAGCAATCAGCCCCAGCATTTT. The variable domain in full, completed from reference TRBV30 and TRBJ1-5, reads SQTIHQWPATLVQPVGSPLSLECTVEGTSNPNLYWYRQAAGRGLQLLFYSVGIGQISSEVPQNLSASRPQDRQFILSSKKLLLSDSGFYLCAWSLSGTGINSNQPQHFGDGTRLSIL.

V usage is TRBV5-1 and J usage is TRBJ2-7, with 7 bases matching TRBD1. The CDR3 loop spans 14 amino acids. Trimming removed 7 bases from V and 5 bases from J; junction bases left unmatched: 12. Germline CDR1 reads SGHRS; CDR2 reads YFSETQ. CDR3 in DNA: TGCGCCAGCGCCAAAATGGGGACAGCTAACGAGCAGTACTTC. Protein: CASAKMGTANEQYF.

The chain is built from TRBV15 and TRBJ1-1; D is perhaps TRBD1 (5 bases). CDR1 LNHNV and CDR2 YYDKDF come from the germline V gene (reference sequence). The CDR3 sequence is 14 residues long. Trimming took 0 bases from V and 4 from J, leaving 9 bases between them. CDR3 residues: CATSRDVGGTEAFF. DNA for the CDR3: TGTGCCACCAGCAGAGATGTGGGGGGCACTGAAGCTTTCTTT.

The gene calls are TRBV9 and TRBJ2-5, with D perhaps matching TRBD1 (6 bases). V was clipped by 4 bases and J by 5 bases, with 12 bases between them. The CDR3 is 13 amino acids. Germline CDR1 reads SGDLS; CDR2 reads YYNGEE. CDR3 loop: CASSTGFRETQYF. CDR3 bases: TGTGCCAGCAGCACAGGGTTCCGGGAGACCCAGTACTTC.